This T cell receptor beta chain was documented in a study of T cell responses to AZD1222 COVID-19 vaccine. Clones were sequenced by immunoSEQ multiplex PCR, and TCRdb holds only the in-frame ones, with some missing. The sample records 83,000 or so clones, almost 90% being singletons. The CDR3 runs 17 residues. V lost 5 bases to trimming and J lost 2 bases; unmatched junction nucleotides: 13. In germline, CDR1 is MDHEN, CDR2 SYDVKM. As to this clone: The antigen remains unidentified.

Study-level points and caveats: Most donors were white British and more were female, and clonal diversity was possibly underestimated.

The source material was peripheral blood, sampled 28 days after the second AZD1222 dose. The origin of this receptor is an adult who received the AZD1222 COVID-19 vaccine. The chain uses TRBV28 and TRBJ2-3; 7 nucleotides match TRBD2. The CDR3 bases are TGTGCCAGCAGTCCACCAGGCCCGGGGAGGGTCACAGATACGCAGTATTTT. This gives the protein CASSPPGPGRVTDTQYF.